This T cell receptor beta chain was identified during a study of blood T cell repertoires in COVID-19. Overall study: T cells, B-cell-depleted T cells, or PBMCs provided the cDNA or gDNA that served as material.

This CDR3 is built from 15 residues. V lost 1 base to trimming and J lost 3 bases, with 9 bases between them. Germline V gives CDR1 SGHTA, CDR2 FQGTGA. Under the authors' procedure: By means of reference gene primer amplification, nucleated cell counts were estimated. The repertoire was sequenced with immunoSEQ multiplex PCR; TCRdb's copy has only in-frame clones and lacks some. The V and J calls and clone size come from that table; D and trimming were worked out from the DNA. The table lists more than 95,000 clones, roughly nine tenths of them singletons. Sequenced input: peripheral blood. The chain is built from TRBV7-3 and TRBJ1-4; unclear D gene. The clonotype was recovered from a woman in her fifties or sixties with acute or convalescent COVID-19. CDR3 residues: CASSLSGSPNEKLFF. The CDR3 DNA sequence: TGTGCCAGCAGCTTAAGTGGCTCCCCTAATGAAAAACTGTTTTTT.